Below, 27 T cell receptor beta chains from the same sample are listed, as sequenced in a study of Ad26.COV2.S vaccination and SARS-CoV-2 variants. Treatment here: some 19 received Ad26.COV2.S at low or high dose, single or two shots; about five received placebo; per-sample allocation not given. After the first vaccine or placebo injection, samples were drawn on day 63. The table came from immunoSEQ multiplex PCR; TCRdb's copy has only in-frame clones and leaves some out. The sample has about 680,000 clones, around 89% seen once. Sequenced here: peripheral blood, sampled in a trial of Ad26.COV2.S vaccine versus placebo. Receptor source: a person aged 18 to 59 who received the Ad26.COV2.S COVID-19 vaccine or a placebo.

This rearrangement joins TRBV4-3 to TRBJ2-7; TRBD1 or TRBD2 may be the D gene (6 bases each). CDR3 size: 17 residues. Trimming left V 0 bases short and J 7 bases short, with 22 bases between. Germline CDR1 LGHNA, CDR2 YSLEER. This CDR3 reads CASSQDRASGASQEQYF. Written as DNA, the CDR3 is TGCGCCAGCAGCCAAGATCGGGCATCGGGGGCTAGTCAAGAGCAGTACTTC.

The chain uses TRBV6-2 or TRBV6-3 and TRBJ2-5, with TRBD2 matching 11 bases. The CDR3 runs to 15 residues. J gave up 6 bases and V 5 bases, and 8 bases lay outside the gene matches. Germline V gene sequence: CDR1 MNHEY, CDR2 SVGEGT. CDR3 bases: TGTGCCAGCAGTGGCCAACTAGCGGGGGCGAAGACCCAGTACTTC. Translated: CASSGQLAGAKTQYF.

This chain joins TRBV19 and TRBJ2-5, with TRBD2 as a possible D gene (6 bases). The V gene's germline CDR1 is LNHDA and CDR2 SQIVND (reference sequence). The CDR3 loop spans 15 amino acids. V was clipped by 4 bases and J by 0 bases, with 12 bases between them. The CDR3 loop reads CASSTRDSYQETQYF. The CDR3 coding sequence is TGTGCCAGTAGTACGCGGGACTCGTACCAAGAGACCCAGTACTTC.

The chain uses TRBV7-9 and TRBJ2-1; D perhaps matches TRBD2 (6 bases). The V gene lost 4 bases and the J gene lost 4 bases, with 23 bases spanning the gap. The CDR3 is made up of 18 amino acids. Germline assignment: CDR1 SEHNR and CDR2 FQNEAQ (reference sequence). CDR3 sequence: CASSSRFSGTGNYNEQFF. The CDR3 DNA reads as TGTGCCAGCAGCTCCCGTTTCTCCGGGACTGGCAATTACAATGAGCAGTTCTTC.

This clone appeared once. This chain connects TRBV5-4 to TRBJ2-7; D perhaps matches TRBD2 (6 bases). Germline V gene data show CDR1 as SGHNT and CDR2 as YYREEE (reference sequence). This CDR3 has 16 amino acids. Trimming shortened V by 0 bases and J by 2 bases, and 15 bases separated the two germline ends. DNA for the CDR3: TGTGCCAGCAGCTTGGGGTCCAGCGGGTACGCCTACGAGCAGTACTTC. This encodes CASSLGSSGYAYEQYF.

V is TRBV6-2 or TRBV6-3 and J is TRBJ1-5; 7 positions agree with TRBD1. The V segment lost 2 bases and the J segment 3 bases; nucleotides outside the gene matches: 10. Germline V gene lookup returns CDR1 MNHEY and CDR2 SVGEGT. The CDR3 loop spans 17 amino acids. The CDR3 loop reads CASSYRAFGTDNQPQHF. CDR3 nucleotide sequence: TGTGCCAGCAGTTACCGCGCCTTCGGGACAGACAATCAGCCCCAGCATTTT.

This clone has only one observation. This sequence joins TRBV12-3 or TRBV12-4 and TRBJ1-2, with D unresolved. The CDR3 runs 12 residues. Trimming removed 3 bases at V and 7 bases at J, with 9 bases between. The CDR3 loop reads CASSFSDGGYTF. The CDR3 DNA reads TGTGCCAGCAGTTTTTCGGACGGTGGCTACACCTTC.

The V call is TRBV5-1, the J call TRBJ1-2; 12 bases fit TRBD1. The V gene's germline CDR1 is SGHRS and CDR2 YFSETQ. V trimming: 4 bases; J trimming: 6 bases; junction bases outside the gene matches: 4. The CDR3 loop spans 14 amino acids. Here the CDR3 reads CASSPGQGADGYTF. CDR3 coding DNA: TGCGCCAGCAGCCCGGGACAGGGGGCAGATGGCTACACCTTC.

This clone was seen once. This chain links TRBV6-2 or TRBV6-3 with TRBJ1-5, with 9 bases that match TRBD1. J was trimmed by 2 bases and V by 6 bases; bases with no gene match: 14. This CDR3 region has 18 residues. The germline gives CDR1 MNHEY, CDR2 SVGEGT. The CDR3 sequence: CASSPPKLWTGGNQPQHF. The CDR3 coding sequence is TGTGCCAGCAGCCCACCCAAACTTTGGACAGGGGGCAATCAGCCCCAGCATTTT.

This chain links TRBV6-5 with TRBJ1-2; D is possibly TRBD1 (6 bases). Germline values: CDR1 MNHEY, CDR2 SVGAGI. The CDR3 contains 14 residues. Trimming cost V 6 bases and J 4 bases, with 15 bases left between them. CDR3 coding DNA: TGTGCCAGCAGCCGGACAGACCGCGGCTATGGCTACACCTTC. Translated, it gives CASSRTDRGYGYTF.

J is TRBJ2-1 and V is TRBV27; the match to TRBD1 covers 9 bases. Germline V gives CDR1 MNHEY, CDR2 SMNVEV (reference sequence). V was pared by 8 bases and J by 16 bases, with 15 bases of the junction left unmatched. CDR3 size: 13 residues. CDR3 region: CASSFWADRGFFF. The CDR3 region has the DNA TGTGCCAGCTCCTTTTGGGCGGACAGGGGATTTTTCTTC.

The rearrangement uses TRBV2 and TRBJ2-7; no clear D gene. The CDR3 contains 15 residues. CDR1 is SNHLY, CDR2 FYNNEI, per germline. Trimming took 4 bases from V and 2 from J, leaving 15 bases between them. In nucleotides, the CDR3 is TGTGCCAGCAGTGTATCACTACAAGAGGCCTACGAGCAGTACTTC. This codes for CASSVSLQEAYEQYF.

The CDR3 DNA reads TGTGCCAGCAGCTTATACGGGAGGGCCGAGGTAGCTACGCAGTATTTT. It translates to CASSLYGRAEVATQYF. The rearrangement uses TRBV7-2 and TRBJ2-3; TRBD2 matches at 8 bases. V lost 2 bases to trimming and J lost 8 bases; unmatched junction nucleotides: 12. Germline CDR1 reads SGHTA; CDR2 reads FQGNSA. This CDR3 has 16 residues.

This clone has just one count. V gene TRBV11-2 combines with J gene TRBJ1-2, with D perhaps matching TRBD1 (5 bases). In germline, CDR1 is SGHAT, CDR2 FQNNGV. V lost 8 bases and J lost 4, with 14 bases in between. This CDR3 comprises 13 residues. The CDR3 DNA is TGTGCCAGCCGTCCGGACACAATCTATGGCTACACCTTC. Amino acid sequence: CASRPDTIYGYTF.

The chain's CDR3 is CASSFGVGYTF. CDR3 nucleotide sequence: TGTGCCAGCAGCTTTGGGGTTGGCTACACCTTC. The chain links TRBV7-9 to TRBJ1-2, with D hard to call. Germline assignment: CDR1 SEHNR and CDR2 FQNEAQ (reference sequence). The ends were cut back, 3 bases at V and 7 bases at J, with 6 bases in the middle. CDR3 length: 11 amino acids.

The J gene is TRBJ2-1, the V gene TRBV18; D is perhaps TRBD2 (6 bases). Trimming removed 4 bases at V and 9 bases at J, with 13 bases between. The CDR3 has 13 residues. Germline V lookup: CDR1 KGHSH, CDR2 LQKENI. The CDR3 nucleotides read TGTGCCAGCTCACTAGCGGATGGGGGTGAGCAGTTCTTC. The encoded protein is CASSLADGGEQFF.

V is TRBV30 and J is TRBJ1-2, with D unclear. With 2 bases removed from V and 8 bases from J, the gap between germline ends came to 15 bases. This CDR3 is 13 amino acids long. The germline gives CDR1 GTSNPN, CDR2 SVGIG (reference sequence). CDR3 bases: TGTGCCTGGAGTTTGGGTGCCCCTACCGGCTACACCTTC. Its protein product is CAWSLGAPTGYTF.

This clone turned up a few times. V gene TRBV30 combines with J gene TRBJ1-2, with D perhaps TRBD1 (6 bases). Trimming removed 5 bases at V and 3 bases at J, with 16 bases between. This CDR3 has 14 amino acids. From germline, CDR1 is GTSNPN and CDR2 SVGIG (reference sequence). CDR3 sequence reads: CAWSGTRPHYGYTF. The DNA for the CDR3 is TGTGCCTGGTCGGGGACACGACCCCACTATGGCTACACCTTC.

To note about this clone: The sample contains more than one DNA sequence encoding this CDR3. The J gene is TRBJ2-1, the V gene TRBV7-3; a possible D gene is TRBD1 (6 bases). V lost 5 bases to trimming and J lost 5 bases, with 10 bases between them. From germline, CDR1 is SGHTA and CDR2 FQGTGA. The CDR3 is made up of 13 amino acids. CDR3 in amino acids: CASSLNRDNEQFF. The CDR3 DNA is TGTGCCAGCAGCCTCAACAGGGACAATGAGCAGTTCTTC.

The V and J genes are TRBV4-2 and TRBJ2-1; D gene unclear. Germline values: CDR1 LGHNA, CDR2 YNFKEQ. This CDR3 region has 16 residues. The V and J ends lost 0 bases and 2 bases respectively, with 11 bases between them. CDR3 amino acids: CASSQEGAETYNEQFF. The CDR3 DNA is TGTGCCAGCAGCCAAGAGGGCGCGGAGACCTACAATGAGCAGTTCTTC.

V usage is TRBV5-6 and J usage is TRBJ1-2; the match to TRBD1 covers 7 bases. V lost 4 bases, J lost 3 bases, and 12 bases stayed unmatched. CDR3 length equals 16 residues. The V gene's germline CDR1 is SGHDT and CDR2 YYEEEE. The CDR3, as DNA: TGTGCCAGCAGCCCGGGGGCAGGGGGAAGGGACTATGGCTACACCTTC. Encoded protein: CASSPGAGGRDYGYTF.

The chain employs TRBV6-5 and TRBJ1-3, with D maybe TRBD1 (6 bases). CDR3 length equals 15 residues. Trimming shortened V by 0 bases and J by 6 bases, and 12 bases separated the two germline ends. The V gene's germline CDR1 is MNHEY and CDR2 SVGAGI. This CDR3 reads CASSYSPGGENTIYF. The DNA of the CDR3 is TGTGCCAGCAGTTACTCGCCCGGGGGCGAAAACACCATATATTTT.

The J gene is TRBJ2-5, the V gene TRBV5-4; a possible D gene is TRBD2 (5 bases). The CDR3 totals 16 residues. CDR1 is SGHNT, CDR2 YYREEE, per germline (reference sequence). The ends were cut back, 0 bases at V and 4 bases at J, with 16 bases in the middle. CDR3: CASSLGAESPLETQYF. The CDR3 region has the DNA TGTGCCAGCAGCTTGGGAGCGGAGAGCCCTTTAGAGACCCAGTACTTC. Variable domain in full (rest from reference TRBV5-4 and TRBJ2-5): ETGVTQSPTHLIKTRGQQVTLRCSSQSGHNTVSWYQQALGQGPQFIFQYYREEENGRGNFPPRFSGLQFPNYSSELNVNALELDDSALYLCASSLGAESPLETQYFGPGTRLLVL.

The rearrangement uses TRBV2 and TRBJ1-5; 7 nucleotides match TRBD1. The germline gives CDR1 SNHLY, CDR2 FYNNEI. CDR3 length: 13 residues. V gave up 6 bases and J gave up 5 bases; unmatched junction bases: 4. The CDR3 loop is CASRWTGHQPQHF. The CDR3 DNA sequence: TGTGCCAGCAGATGGACAGGCCATCAGCCCCAGCATTTT. The full variable domain, its missing parts supplied by reference TRBV2 and TRBJ1-5, is EPEVTQTPSHQVTQMGQEVILRCVPISNHLYFYWYRQILGQKVEFLVSFYNNEISEKSEIFDDQFSVERPDGSNFTLKIRSTKLEDSAMYFCASRWTGHQPQHFGDGTRLSIL.

The V and J genes are TRBV9 and TRBJ1-1; D is unclear. Germline loops: CDR1 SGDLS, CDR2 YYNGEE. This CDR3 comprises 13 residues. V lost 0 bases and J 3 bases, leaving 6 bases between the germline ends. CDR3 nucleotide sequence: TGTGCCAGCAGCGTAGTGGTGGACACTGAAGCTTTCTTT. Translated, it gives CASSVVVDTEAFF.

The rearrangement links TRBV10-2 to TRBJ1-2; 10 bases line up with TRBD1. The junction had 8 bases not matched to a gene; V was cut back by 0 bases and J by 10 bases. This CDR3 spans 15 amino acids. CDR1 and CDR2 (germline): WSHSY, SAAADI. The CDR3 nucleotides read TGCGCCAGCAGTGAGTCGGGGGGACAGGGGAGAGACTACACCTTC. Encoded protein: CASSESGGQGRDYTF.

V gene TRBV20-1 combines with J gene TRBJ2-1; tentatively, D is TRBD2 (6 bases). This CDR3 is built from 13 residues. Germline V gene lookup returns CDR1 DFQATT and CDR2 SNEGSKA (reference sequence). Trimming left V 3 bases short and J 2 bases short, with 8 bases between. CDR3 residues: CSASTGAYNEQFF. Here the CDR3 DNA reads TGCAGTGCTAGTACGGGAGCCTACAATGAGCAGTTCTTC.